The T cell receptor beta chain described here comes from a study of T cell responses to AZD1222 COVID-19 vaccine. TCRdb's copy holds only in-frame clones and misses some; the assay was immunoSEQ multiplex PCR. Seen here are 55,000 to 75,000 clones, 88% observed once, and the top ten hold roughly 8%. The sample was peripheral blood, taken on day 0 of AZD1222 vaccination. This clonotype originated in an adult in good health.

As DNA, the CDR3 is TGTGCCAGCAGCCCCAGCGGGGGGCAAGAGACCCAGTACTTC. Its translation is CASSPSGGQETQYF. The chain couples TRBV11-3 to TRBJ2-5, with 9 bases identical to TRBD2. CDR3 size: 14 residues. The germline CDR1 and CDR2 sequences are SGHNT and YENEEA. Trimming removed 5 bases from V and 2 bases from J; junction bases left unmatched: 3. Full variable domain (rest looked up from reference TRBV11-3 and TRBJ2-5): EAGVVQSPRYKIIEKKQPVAFWCNPISGHNTLYWYLQNLGQGPELLIRYENEEAVDDSQLPKDRFSAERLKGVDSTLKIQPAELGDSAVYLCASSPSGGQETQYFGPGTRLLVL.